These 32 T cell receptor beta chains were all obtained from the same sample, sequenced in a study of T cells in Graves' hyperthyroidism and ophthalmopathy. TCR beta CDR3 region amplification was performed from RNA transcripts. Primed by the HTBI set, a first-round RT-PCR was run on the TCR CDR3. MiXCR was run by TCRdb on the multiplex PCR reads, yielding one entry per CDR3 protein. The data contain 300,000 to 400,000 distinct CDR3 sequences, more than 12% of them singletons. Source material: blood. All receptors derive from a woman under 40 with Graves' ophthalmopathy.

This clonotype was counted at least ten times. The rearrangement links TRBV7-9 to TRBJ2-5; D is unresolved. Germline CDR1 and CDR2: SEHNR and FQNEAQ (reference sequence). CDR3 length: 12 amino acids. Trimming took 5 bases from V and 0 from J, leaving 4 bases between them. The CDR3 coding sequence is TGTGCCAGCAGCGTCAACCAAGAGACCCAGTACTTC. This gives the protein CASSVNQETQYF.

In its sample, this clonotype was seen many times. The chain uses TRBV20-1 and TRBJ1-1; tentative D call: TRBD1 (5 bases). The length of the CDR3 is 13 residues. Trimming shortened V by 6 bases and J by 5 bases, and 16 bases separated the two germline ends. Per germline, CDR1 DFQATT and CDR2 SNEGSKA (reference sequence). CDR3 sequence reads: CSAYPGGTTEAFF. The CDR3 DNA sequence: TGCAGTGCATACCCGGGGGGAACGACTGAAGCTTTCTTT.

This clonotype was recorded many times. The J gene is TRBJ2-3, the V gene TRBV15, with no clear D. The CDR3 covers 15 residues. Deletions cut 7 bases from V and 8 bases from J, with 22 bases between. Germline CDR1 and CDR2: LNHNV and YYDKDF (reference sequence). CDR3 DNA sequence: TGTGCCACCAAGATCGCGCGATACGCCGAGGTTACGCAGTATTTT. Amino acid sequence: CATKIARYAEVTQYF.

This clonotype appeared many times. V usage is TRBV5-1 and J usage is TRBJ1-6, with 7 bases that match TRBD1. CDR1 is SGHRS and CDR2 is YFSETQ in the germline V gene. The junction had 23 bases not matched to a gene; V was cut back by 2 bases and J by 3 bases. This CDR3 is built from 22 residues. The CDR3 region is CASSFGTDLPGASVIYNSPLHF. The CDR3 nucleotides are TGCGCCAGCAGCTTCGGGACAGACCTGCCCGGGGCCTCCGTCATCTATAATTCACCCCTCCACTTT.

Ten or more counts support this clonotype. The V call is TRBV4-1, the J call TRBJ2-7; D not resolved. Germline V gives CDR1 MGHRA, CDR2 YSYEKL. The V gene lost 3 bases and the J gene lost 2 bases, with 20 bases spanning the gap. CDR3 length equals 17 residues. In nucleotides, the CDR3 is TGCGCCAGCAGCCAGAACCTTTTTGGCCTTTTACCCTACGAGCAGTACTTC. This sequence encodes CASSQNLFGLLPYEQYF.

This clonotype has at least ten counts. The chain couples TRBV20-1 to TRBJ2-5; D call uncertain. Trimming removed 3 bases at V and 1 base at J, with 9 bases between. This CDR3 is built from 13 residues. Germline CDR1 DFQATT, CDR2 SNEGSKA (reference sequence). The CDR3 DNA follows: TGCAGTGCTAGGGAAGTTTCCCAAGAGACCCAGTACTTC. Residues: CSAREVSQETQYF.

The V call is TRBV10-1, the J call TRBJ2-2; no clear D. Trimming stripped 8 bases from V and 6 bases from J, with 13 bases between. The CDR3 spans 13 residues. Per the germline V gene, CDR1 is WNHNN and CDR2 is SYGVQD (reference sequence). Here the CDR3 reads CASGESFPGELFF. CDR3 DNA sequence: TGCGCCAGCGGGGAAAGCTTCCCCGGGGAGCTGTTTTTT.

This clonotype was seen a handful of times. The gene calls are TRBV7-8 and TRBJ1-4; TRBD1 matches at 8 bases. Per germline, CDR1 SGHVS and CDR2 FQNEAQ. J was trimmed by 8 bases and V by 6 bases; bases with no gene match: 8. There are 14 residues in the CDR3. The CDR3 nucleotides read TGTGCCAGCAGTTCGGACAGGGATAGCGAAAAACTGTTTTTT. This sequence encodes CASSSDRDSEKLFF. The full variable domain, its missing parts supplied by reference TRBV7-8 and TRBJ1-4, is GAGVSQSPRYKVAKRGQDVALRCDPISGHVSLFWYQQALGQGPEFLTYFQNEAQLDKSGLPSDRFFAERPEGSVSTLKIQRTQQEDSAVYLCASSSDRDSEKLFFGSGTQLSVL.

This chain links TRBV6-1 with TRBJ1-5; possible D gene TRBD1, 6 bases. V was cut by 5 bases and J by 0 bases, with 20 bases left in between. CDR3 length: 18 residues. Germline lookup yields CDR1 MNHNS and CDR2 SASEGT. The CDR3 here is CASSNGGGSSNSNQPQHF. The CDR3 DNA follows: TGTGCCAGCAGTAACGGGGGGGGCAGCAGTAATAGCAATCAGCCCCAGCATTTT.

This clonotype was seen repeatedly, ten times or more. The V call is TRBV18, the J call TRBJ2-1; D is possibly TRBD1 or TRBD2 (5 bases each). There are 16 residues in the CDR3. The V end was cut by 0 bases, the J end by 6 bases, with 15 bases between. Germline CDR1 reads KGHSH; CDR2 reads LQKENI. This chain's CDR3 is CASSPPEGVGVNEQFF. The CDR3 DNA is TGTGCCAGCTCACCACCAGAGGGAGTAGGGGTCAATGAGCAGTTCTTC. Together with reference TRBV18 and TRBJ2-1, the CDR3 gives the full variable domain: NAGVMQNPRHLVRRRGQEARLRCSPMKGHSHVYWYRQLPEEGLKFMVYLQKENIIDESGMPKERFSAEFPKEGPSILRIQQVVRGDSAAYFCASSPPEGVGVNEQFFGPGTRLTVL.

This clonotype was seen a single time. The rearrangement joins TRBV12-3 or TRBV12-4 to TRBJ1-2, with D perhaps matching TRBD1 (6 bases). Trimming took off 6 bases at V and 4 bases at J, with 12 bases between the two ends. CDR3 size: 13 residues. The CDR3: CASSPQGTYGYTF. The CDR3 DNA follows: TGTGCCAGCAGCCCCCAGGGGACCTATGGCTACACCTTC.

There are many counts of this clonotype. The V call is TRBV3-1, the J call TRBJ1-5; TRBD1 might be the D (5 bases). The CDR3 covers 15 residues. Looked up from germline, CDR1 is LGHDT and CDR2 is YNNKEL (reference sequence). Trimming left V 1 base short and J 4 bases short, with 11 bases between. The CDR3 DNA reads TGTGCCAGCAGCCAAGGACAGTTTTCTAATCAGCCCCAGCATTTT. It is translated as CASSQGQFSNQPQHF.

The sample holds many counts of this clonotype. This chain joins TRBV3-1 and TRBJ1-3, with 7 bases fitting TRBD1. This CDR3 spans 15 amino acids. The germline V gene has CDR1 LGHDT and CDR2 YNNKEL (reference sequence). Unmatched junction bases numbered 5, after V lost 2 bases and J lost 4 bases. CDR3 loop: CASSQSGGRGNTIYF. CDR3 nucleotides: TGTGCCAGCAGCCAATCAGGGGGGCGCGGAAACACCATATATTTT.

The chain couples TRBV6-1 to TRBJ2-1; 11 positions agree with TRBD1. The CDR3 is 13 residues long. J lost 7 bases, V lost 6 bases, and 2 bases had no gene match. Germline assignment: CDR1 MNHNS and CDR2 SASEGT. CDR3 sequence: CASRGQGGNEQFF. The CDR3 DNA is TGTGCCAGCAGGGGACAGGGGGGGAATGAGCAGTTCTTC.

This clonotype showed up just a few times. This rearrangement joins TRBV25-1 to TRBJ1-6; D possibly corresponds to TRBD1 (5 bases). Germline CDR1 is MGHDK and CDR2 is SYGVNS. Trimming shortened V by 3 bases and J by 12 bases, and 15 bases separated the two germline ends. This CDR3 comprises 14 residues. As DNA, the CDR3 is TGTGCCAGCAGTGAGTTAATCAGCGGGGGACCCCTCCACTTT. Translating gives CASSELISGGPLHF.

Ten or more counts support this clonotype. The rearrangement joins TRBV2 to TRBJ2-7; D is tentatively TRBD1 or TRBD2 (5 bases each). The germline gives CDR1 SNHLY, CDR2 FYNNEI. The CDR3 is 14 amino acids. Trimming took 10 bases from V and 0 from J, leaving 16 bases between them. CDR3 sequence reads: CAIGTARYSYEQYF. CDR3 bases: TGTGCCATAGGGACCGCACGTTACTCCTACGAGCAGTACTTC.

In its sample, this clonotype was seen many times. The chain carries TRBV18 and TRBJ1-1; D uncertain. V dropped 4 bases and J dropped 1 base, with 19 bases sitting between them. Germline CDR1 and CDR2: KGHSH and LQKENI. The CDR3 extends over 17 amino acids. The DNA of the CDR3 is TGTGCCAGCTCACTCTTTTTGGTTACTGACAAGAACACTGAAGCTTTCTTT. As protein: CASSLFLVTDKNTEAFF.

This clonotype has ten or more counts. The CDR3 sequence: CASESKRFRDREHQGYTF. The CDR3 bases are TGTGCCAGCGAAAGCAAGAGATTCCGGGACAGGGAGCACCAGGGCTACACCTTC. This chain links TRBV19 with TRBJ1-2, with 9 bases matching TRBD1. The V gene's germline CDR1 is LNHDA and CDR2 SQIVND (reference sequence). The CDR3 totals 18 residues. Unmatched junction bases numbered 25, after V lost 9 bases and J lost 8 bases.

This clonotype was observed many times. The chain joins TRBV6-6 to TRBJ1-1; D may be TRBD1 (6 bases). V was pared by 0 bases and J by 11 bases, with 10 bases between. CDR1 MNHNY and CDR2 SVGAGI come from the germline V gene (reference sequence). The CDR3 length is 12 residues. This chain's CDR3 is CASSYSTGMAFF. The CDR3 bases are TGTGCCAGCAGTTACTCCACAGGGATGGCTTTCTTT.

The genes are TRBV7-3 and TRBJ2-1; D is perhaps TRBD2 (7 bases). Germline CDR1 is SGHTA and CDR2 is FQGTGA. This CDR3 contains 12 residues. The V end lost 8 bases, the J end lost 7 bases, and 12 bases lay between the germline ends. The DNA for the CDR3 is TGTGCCAGCGGGGCGGGGGCTAATGAGCAGTTCTTC. It yields the protein CASGAGANEQFF.

The genes are TRBV20-1 and TRBJ2-2; 8 bases are a match to TRBD2. This CDR3 has 17 residues. Germline lookup yields CDR1 DFQATT and CDR2 SNEGSKA (reference sequence). Unmatched junction bases numbered 7, after V lost 0 bases and J lost 1 base. The CDR3 DNA reads as TGCAGTGCTAGAGATCCGTACAGCGGGGGGAACACCGGGGAGCTGTTTTTT. Amino acids: CSARDPYSGGNTGELFF.

The table lists this clonotype with many counts. The rearrangement joins TRBV7-2 to TRBJ1-5; maybe TRBD1 (6 bases). The ends were cut back, 3 bases at V and 3 bases at J, with 15 bases in the middle. The CDR3 has 16 residues. Germline values: CDR1 SGHTA, CDR2 FQGNSA. The CDR3 sequence is CASSLGADYLNQPQHF. The CDR3 nucleotides are TGTGCCAGCAGCTTGGGGGCAGACTACCTCAATCAGCCCCAGCATTTT.

This clonotype was picked up many times. The rearrangement joins TRBV27 to TRBJ1-6; no reliable D call. The CDR3 has 15 residues. The V gene lost 7 bases and the J gene lost 4 bases, with 14 bases spanning the gap. CDR1 and CDR2 from the germline V gene are MNHEY and SMNVEV (reference sequence). DNA for the CDR3: TGTGCCAGCAAGACTCTTGACGGTTATAATTCACCCCTCCACTTT. It is translated as CASKTLDGYNSPLHF.

This clonotype was seen repeatedly, ten times or more. The chain uses TRBV7-6 and TRBJ1-1; tentative D call: TRBD1 (6 bases). V was trimmed by 4 bases and J by 8 bases, leaving 11 bases between them. The CDR3 totals 12 residues. Germline values: CDR1 SGHVS, CDR2 FNYEAQ. DNA of the CDR3: TGTGCCAGCAGCTCGCTTGGGGGCGAAGCTTTCTTT. Translating gives CASSSLGGEAFF.

This clonotype was seen ten or more times. The chain joins TRBV20-1 to TRBJ1-5; D ambiguous. The CDR3 is made up of 14 amino acids. Germline values: CDR1 DFQATT, CDR2 SNEGSKA (reference sequence). Trimming pared 6 bases from V and 4 bases from J, leaving 16 bases between. The CDR3 loop reads CSATSVGGNQPQHF. The CDR3 nucleotides read TGCAGTGCAACGTCCGTGGGAGGGAATCAGCCCCAGCATTTT.

In the case of this clonotype: This may come from a read error, since a much larger clone is one base off. The V call is TRBV2, the J call TRBJ1-6, with D unresolved. This CDR3 comprises 15 residues. Germline CDR1 is SNHLY and CDR2 is FYNNEI. CDR3 nucleotides: TGTGCCAGCAGTCCTGAGGATCTTTATAATCCACCCCTCCACTTT. This codes for CASSPEDLYNPPLHF. The full variable domain, its missing parts supplied by reference TRBV2 and TRBJ1-6, is EPEVTQTPSHQVTQMGQEVILRCVPISNHLYFYWYRQILGQKVEFLVSFYNNEISEKSEIFDDQFSVERPDGSNFTLKIRSTKLEDSAMYFCASSPEDLYNPPLHFGNGTRLTVT.

In DNA, the CDR3 is TGTGCCAGCAGCTCGACATGGACAGGTAGCACAGATACGCAGTATTTT. It codes for CASSSTWTGSTDTQYF. The gene calls are TRBV9 and TRBJ2-3; 7 bases are shared with TRBD1. Germline CDR1 and CDR2: SGDLS and YYNGEE. J gave up 0 bases and V 4 bases, and 8 bases lay outside the gene matches. This CDR3 comprises 16 residues.

This clonotype showed up many times. The chain uses TRBV28 and TRBJ1-6; TRBD1 agrees at 8 bases. In germline, CDR1 is MDHEN, CDR2 SYDVKM. The CDR3 runs to 15 residues. V dropped 10 bases and J dropped 3; count of bases not matched to a gene: 8. CDR3 sequence: CATWTGRVYNSPLHF. The CDR3 coding sequence is TGTGCCACCTGGACAGGGCGGGTCTATAATTCACCCCTCCACTTT.

This clonotype has just a few counts. The chain has TRBV20-1 and TRBJ2-7, with 7 bases that match TRBD1. Germline CDR1 and CDR2: DFQATT and SNEGSKA (reference sequence). The CDR3 is 13 residues long. Losses at the gene ends were 5 bases for V and 5 bases for J; bases not matched to a gene: 9. The CDR3 sequence is CSAQRQGINEQYF. The DNA of the CDR3 is TGCAGTGCTCAACGACAGGGTATCAACGAGCAGTACTTC.

The rearrangement uses TRBV6-1 and TRBJ2-7; D uncertain. Germline loops: CDR1 MNHNS, CDR2 SASEGT. The CDR3 totals 13 residues. The V gene lost 0 bases and the J gene lost 5 bases, with 8 bases spanning the gap. The CDR3 is CASSEALKDEQYF. CDR3 bases: TGTGCCAGCAGTGAAGCCTTAAAAGACGAGCAGTACTTC.

Ten or more counts support this clonotype. This CDR3 reads CASSQDPGQETQYF. Here the CDR3 DNA reads TGTGCCAGCAGCCAAGACCCGGGGCAAGAGACCCAGTACTTC. The chain joins TRBV14 to TRBJ2-5, with a possible D match to TRBD2 (5 bases). V dropped 0 bases and J dropped 2 bases, with 7 bases sitting between them. The CDR3 is made up of 14 amino acids. Germline loops: CDR1 SGHDN, CDR2 FVKESK.

The chain uses TRBV28 and TRBJ2-1; a possible D gene is TRBD1 (6 bases). The CDR3 is made up of 17 amino acids. Looked up from germline, CDR1 is MDHEN and CDR2 is SYDVKM. Deletions cut 6 bases from V and 0 bases from J, with 18 bases between. CDR3 protein: CASSRRGWRSSYNEQFF. The DNA for the CDR3 is TGTGCCAGCAGCCGCAGGGGCTGGAGAAGCTCCTACAATGAGCAGTTCTTC. The complete variable domain, with remaining parts taken from reference TRBV28 and TRBJ2-1, reads DVKVTQSSRYLVKRTGEKVFLECVQDMDHENMFWYRQDPGLGLRLIYFSYDVKMKEKGDIPEGYSVSREKKERFSLILESASTNQTSMYLCASSRRGWRSSYNEQFFGPGTRLTVL.